This TCR beta chain was captured in a study of blood T cell repertoires in COVID-19. In the study overall: Sites across the United States, Italy and Spain contributed samples from acute and convalescent COVID-19. Sources were T cells, B-cell-depleted T cells, or PBMCs; the material itself was cDNA or gDNA.

The authors' processing: Using reference gene primer amplification, nucleated cell counts were estimated. Produced via immunoSEQ multiplex PCR; TCRdb's table is partial and in-frame only. V and J calls and clone size are those listed in that table; D and trimming were worked out from the DNA. The repertoire holds around 300,000 clones, roughly 90% seen once, with roughly 4% in the top ten. The TCR originated in a woman between 50 and 59 years old with active or convalescent COVID-19. The sequenced material came from peripheral blood.

CDR3 DNA sequence: TGTGCCAGCAGGAAGACAGGGGATAATTCACCCCTCCACTTT. Amino acid sequence: CASRKTGDNSPLHF. V and J are TRBV7-9 and TRBJ1-6, with TRBD1 identical over 8 bases. Germline V gives CDR1 SEHNR, CDR2 FQNEAQ (reference sequence). The CDR3 extends over 14 amino acids. With 6 bases clipped from V and 5 bases from J, the junction kept 3 bases outside the gene matches.